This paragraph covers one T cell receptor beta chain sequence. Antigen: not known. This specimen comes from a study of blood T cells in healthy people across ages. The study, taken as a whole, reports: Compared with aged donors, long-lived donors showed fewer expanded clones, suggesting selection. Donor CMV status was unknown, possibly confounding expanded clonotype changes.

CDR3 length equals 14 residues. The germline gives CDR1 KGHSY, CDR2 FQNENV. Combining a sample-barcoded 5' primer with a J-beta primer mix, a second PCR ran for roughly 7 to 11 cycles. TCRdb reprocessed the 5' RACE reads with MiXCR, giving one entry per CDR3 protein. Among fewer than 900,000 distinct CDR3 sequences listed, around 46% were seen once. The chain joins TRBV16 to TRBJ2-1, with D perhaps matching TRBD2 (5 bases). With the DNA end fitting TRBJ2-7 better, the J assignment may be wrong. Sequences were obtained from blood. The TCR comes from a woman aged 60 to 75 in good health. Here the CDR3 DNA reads TGTGCCAGCAGCCAAAGCCGGGGATTCTACGAGCAGTACTTC. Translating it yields CASSQSRGFYEQYF.